One sample yielded the 32 T cell receptor beta chains listed below, sequenced in a study of beta chain features in type 1 diabetes (dated by TCRdb to 2017 to 2018). What the research found in general, with its limitations: In all four CD4+ subsets, TCRB CDR3 length was moderately but significantly shorter in type 1 diabetes patients.

Libraries were constructed by the immunoSEQ multiplex PCR assay. All of the isolated RNA was reverse transcribed with the High Capacity cDNA Reverse Transcription Kit, so expressed TCRB transcripts were sequenced. TCRdb stores this immuneACCESS table with in-frame sequences only. Part of the clones is absent; in the studies checked, under half of the shortfall reflects unresolved V genes, and no reason is known for the rest. The sample table records about 160,000 clones; about 9% of these occur just once. About 0.75% of the sample rests with the top ten. No antigens are known for them. Material: central memory CD4+ T cells from blood. The receptors derive from a woman aged 30 to 39 with type 1 diabetes.

There are a few counts of this clone. The genes are TRBV7-2 and TRBJ2-1; 9 bases line up with TRBD1. There are 15 residues in the CDR3. Germline CDR1 SGHTA, CDR2 FQGNSA. The trim removed 5 bases at V and 8 bases at J, leaving 10 bases unmatched. The CDR3 DNA is TGTGCCAGCAGCCCCCGGGACAGGGAATACGATGAGCAGTTCTTC. Translation gives CASSPRDREYDEQFF. The full variable domain, completed using reference TRBV7-2 and TRBJ2-1, is GAGVSQSPSNKVTEKGKDVELRCDPISGHTALYWYRQSLGQGLEFLIYFQGNSAPDKSGLPSDRFSAERTGGSVSTLTIQRTQQEDSAVYLCASSPRDREYDEQFFGPGTRLTVL.

Only a few counts were recorded for this clone. The V gene is TRBV9, the J gene TRBJ2-1; 7 positions agree with TRBD2. With 2 bases clipped from V and 4 bases from J, the junction kept 6 bases outside the gene matches. The CDR3 extends over 15 amino acids. CDR1 and CDR2 (germline): SGDLS, YYNGEE. CDR3 nucleotides: TGTGCCAGCAGCGTCGCGGGAGCAGATTACAATGAGCAGTTCTTC. It encodes CASSVAGADYNEQFF.

The V call is TRBV18, the J call TRBJ2-7; D may be TRBD2 (5 bases). Trimming shortened V by 3 bases and J by 2 bases, and 11 bases separated the two germline ends. Per germline, CDR1 KGHSH and CDR2 LQKENI. The CDR3 consists of 14 residues. The CDR3 coding sequence is TGTGCCAGCTCACCTGGACGGGATGCCTACGAGCAGTACTTC. Translation: CASSPGRDAYEQYF.

The chain has TRBV6-5 and TRBJ2-5; D gene unclear. Trimming removed 0 bases from V and 2 bases from J, with 10 bases in between. In germline, CDR1 is MNHEY, CDR2 SVGAGI. This CDR3 comprises 15 residues. The CDR3: CASSYSTTAQETQYF. CDR3 DNA sequence: TGTGCCAGCAGTTACTCGACAACAGCTCAAGAGACCCAGTACTTC.

The gene calls are TRBV19 and TRBJ2-1, with 10 positions matching TRBD2. CDR3 size: 15 residues. CDR1 and CDR2 (germline): LNHDA, SQIVND (reference sequence). V lost 3 bases, J lost 8 bases, and 7 bases stayed unmatched. The CDR3 reads CASSMSLAGVYEQFF. The CDR3 nucleotides are TGTGCCAGTAGTATGTCTCTAGCGGGAGTGTATGAGCAGTTCTTC.

This clone turned up a few times. The rearrangement joins TRBV19 to TRBJ2-5, with D perhaps TRBD2 (6 bases). CDR3 size: 14 residues. V lost 0 bases to trimming and J lost 5 bases, with 10 bases between them. CDR1 and CDR2 (germline): LNHDA, SQIVND (reference sequence). CDR3 coding DNA: TGTGCCAGTAGTATAGAACTAGCAGGGGAGACCCAGTACTTC. Protein sequence: CASSIELAGETQYF.

V is TRBV27 and J is TRBJ1-2; 7 bases align to TRBD1. The junction had 2 bases not matched to a gene; V was cut back by 3 bases and J by 4 bases. CDR1 and CDR2 from the germline V gene are MNHEY and SMNVEV (reference sequence). This CDR3 comprises 13 residues. The CDR3 here is CASSFSGGYGYTF. DNA for the CDR3: TGTGCCAGCAGTTTTTCAGGGGGCTATGGCTACACCTTC.

Note on this clone: The same CDR3 also results from other DNA sequences found in this sample. CDR3 in amino acids: CASSLSGYEQYF. The DNA of the CDR3 is TGTGCCAGCAGTTTATCAGGGTACGAGCAGTACTTC. The chain recombines TRBV28 with TRBJ2-7; a possible D gene is TRBD1 (5 bases). CDR1 is MDHEN and CDR2 is SYDVKM in the germline V gene. The V end was cut by 1 base, the J end by 4 bases, with 5 bases between. CDR3 length: 12 amino acids.

The rearrangement joins TRBV9 to TRBJ1-2; 8 positions match TRBD1. Germline lookup yields CDR1 SGDLS and CDR2 YYNGEE. The length of the CDR3 is 12 residues. Germline trimming cut 3 bases from V and 8 bases from J; bases unmatched to any gene: 3. CDR3 in amino acids: CASSGTGKGYTF. The DNA for the CDR3 is TGTGCCAGCAGCGGGACAGGGAAAGGCTACACCTTC.

A few counts support this clone. V usage is TRBV30 and J usage is TRBJ1-5; D unclear. Germline CDR1 and CDR2: GTSNPN and SVGIG (reference sequence). V lost 5 bases to trimming and J lost 0 bases, with 8 bases between them. This CDR3 spans 13 amino acids. CDR3 protein: CAWDTGSNQPQHF. CDR3 nucleotide sequence: TGTGCCTGGGATACGGGTAGCAATCAGCCCCAGCATTTT. Full variable domain (remainder filled in from reference TRBV30 and TRBJ1-5): SQTIHQWPATLVQPVGSPLSLECTVEGTSNPNLYWYRQAAGRGLQLLFYSVGIGQISSEVPQNLSASRPQDRQFILSSKKLLLSDSGFYLCAWDTGSNQPQHFGDGTRLSIL.

The chain carries TRBV2 and TRBJ2-5; the match to TRBD2 covers 8 bases. The trim removed 6 bases at V and 1 base at J, leaving 10 bases unmatched. CDR1 and CDR2 from the germline V gene are SNHLY and FYNNEI. The CDR3 spans 16 residues. The CDR3: CASRGAVAGTQETQYF. The CDR3 DNA reads TGTGCCAGCAGGGGAGCGGTAGCGGGAACCCAAGAGACCCAGTACTTC. Variable domain in full (rest from reference TRBV2 and TRBJ2-5): EPEVTQTPSHQVTQMGQEVILRCVPISNHLYFYWYRQILGQKVEFLVSFYNNEISEKSEIFDDQFSVERPDGSNFTLKIRSTKLEDSAMYFCASRGAVAGTQETQYFGPGTRLLVL.

This clone showed up just a few times. The gene calls are TRBV7-2 and TRBJ2-5; weak D call: TRBD1 (5 bases). The length of the CDR3 is 13 residues. V was shortened by 6 bases and J by 1 base, with 9 bases between the two germline ends. Germline V CDR1 and CDR2: SGHTA, FQGNSA. CDR3 bases: TGTGCCAGCAGGGTGACAGTCCAAGAGACCCAGTACTTC. This encodes CASRVTVQETQYF.

V is TRBV30 and J is TRBJ1-5, with D possibly being TRBD1 (6 bases). The CDR3 extends over 16 amino acids. Germline lookup yields CDR1 GTSNPN and CDR2 SVGIG (reference sequence). V lost 2 bases, J lost 4 bases, and 18 bases lay in between. The CDR3 spells CAWSLMGHRGNQPQHF. The CDR3 DNA follows: TGTGCCTGGAGTCTTATGGGACATAGGGGGAATCAGCCCCAGCATTTT.

This sequence joins TRBV5-6 and TRBJ1-4; no clear D. Germline lookup yields CDR1 SGHDT and CDR2 YYEEEE. The germline V and J ends were trimmed by 0 bases and 7 bases, with 16 bases remaining between them. The CDR3 consists of 16 residues. As DNA, the CDR3 is TGTGCCAGCAGCTTGGCTCTAAGGGAGGTTGGTGAAAAACTGTTTTTT. Residues: CASSLALREVGEKLFF. The full variable domain, in which reference TRBV5-6 and TRBJ1-4 provide the parts outside the CDR3, is DAGVTQSPTHLIKTRGQQVTLRCSPKSGHDTVSWYQQALGQGPQFIFQYYEEEERQRGNFPDRFSGHQFPNYSSELNVNALLLGDSALYLCASSLALREVGEKLFFGSGTQLSVL.

DNA for the CDR3: TGTGCCAGCAGTGTCAACAGGGGGCTCACTGAAGCTTTCTTT. It yields the protein CASSVNRGLTEAFF. This sequence joins TRBV6-1 and TRBJ1-1; 9 nucleotides align to TRBD1. Germline V gives CDR1 MNHNS, CDR2 SASEGT. The CDR3 covers 14 residues. The V and J ends lost 4 bases and 4 bases, in that order; junction bases with no gene match: 4.

This clone appeared a few times. This sequence joins TRBV4-2 and TRBJ2-7; D perhaps matches TRBD1 (6 bases). Germline CDR1 is LGHNA and CDR2 is YNFKEQ. Trimming shortened V by 0 bases and J by 2 bases, and 11 bases separated the two germline ends. This CDR3 is built from 15 residues. CDR3 region: CASSQEGQGTYEQYF. CDR3 DNA: TGTGCCAGCAGCCAAGAAGGTCAGGGGACCTACGAGCAGTACTTC.

The table lists this clone with a few counts. This CDR3 is CATSRGTSGRTDTQYF. As DNA, the CDR3 is TGTGCCACCAGCCGAGGGACTAGCGGGAGAACAGATACGCAGTATTTT. The gene calls are TRBV15 and TRBJ2-3; TRBD2 agrees at 14 bases. J was trimmed by 3 bases and V by 5 bases; bases with no gene match: 4. Germline values: CDR1 LNHNV, CDR2 YYDKDF (reference sequence). The CDR3 sequence is 16 residues long.

This clone appeared a few times. This chain uses TRBV9 with TRBJ1-2, with TRBD1 identical over 10 bases. The junction had 9 bases not matched to a gene; V was cut back by 5 bases and J by 2 bases. Germline CDR1 is SGDLS and CDR2 is YYNGEE. The CDR3 covers 16 residues. The CDR3 here is CASSPRQGAWNYGYTF. The CDR3 DNA reads TGTGCCAGCAGTCCAAGACAGGGGGCTTGGAACTATGGCTACACCTTC.

This clone has only a few counts. The rearrangement joins TRBV20-1 to TRBJ1-1, with 7 bases fitting TRBD1. The CDR3 loop spans 11 amino acids. Germline values: CDR1 DFQATT, CDR2 SNEGSKA (reference sequence). The CDR3 nucleotides are TGCAGAAGGGACAGGAACACTGAAGCTTTCTTT. Translating gives CRRDRNTEAFF.

This chain's CDR3 is CASRSTGSPNEQYF. The CDR3 DNA reads TGTGCCAGCAGATCGACAGGGTCCCCTAACGAGCAGTACTTC. The rearrangement links TRBV11-2 to TRBJ2-7, with 7 bases identical to TRBD1. CDR3 size: 14 residues. Per germline, CDR1 SGHAT and CDR2 FQNNGV. V trimming: 6 bases; J trimming: 5 bases; junction bases outside the gene matches: 10.

This clone has more than one count but fewer than ten. The CDR3 sequence: CASSPPGGADTQYF. CDR3 bases: TGTGCCAGCAGTCCCCCGGGGGGGGCAGATACGCAGTATTTT. The V call is TRBV28, the J call TRBJ2-3; 8 bases map to TRBD2. CDR1 MDHEN and CDR2 SYDVKM come from the germline V gene. Unmatched junction bases numbered 5, after V lost 5 bases and J lost 4 bases. The CDR3 runs to 14 residues.

This clone was counted only a few times. V is TRBV30 and J is TRBJ1-1; tentative D call: TRBD1 (6 bases). Trimming removed 3 bases at V and 3 bases at J, with 11 bases between. The CDR3 is 13 residues long. Per the germline V gene, CDR1 is GTSNPN and CDR2 is SVGIG (reference sequence). CDR3: CAWSNNRDTEAFF. The CDR3 bases are TGTGCCTGGAGCAACAACAGGGACACTGAAGCTTTCTTT.

This clone was seen more than once but under ten times. The CDR3 is CASSEGLAGTGELFF. The CDR3 DNA follows: TGTGCCAGCAGCGAGGGGCTAGCGGGCACCGGGGAGCTGTTTTTT. The chain links TRBV9 to TRBJ2-2; TRBD2 agrees at 8 bases. Germline V gene sequence: CDR1 SGDLS, CDR2 YYNGEE. The V gene end was trimmed by 3 bases and the J gene end by 4 bases; junction bases not matched to a gene: 5. The CDR3 is 15 residues long.

This clone came up a few times. The chain couples TRBV29-1 to TRBJ2-1; 9 bases line up with TRBD1. Germline CDR1 reads SQVTM; CDR2 reads ANQGSEA. The V gene end was trimmed by 4 bases and the J gene end by 7 bases; junction bases not matched to a gene: 8. There are 14 residues in the CDR3. The CDR3 DNA is TGCAGCGTTGGGCCGGGGGACAGGGCGAATGAGCAGTTCTTC. Amino acid sequence: CSVGPGDRANEQFF.

The table lists this clone with a few counts. The chain is built from TRBV18 and TRBJ1-1; D unclear. Germline V gene lookup returns CDR1 KGHSH and CDR2 LQKENI. CDR3 size: 16 residues. Trimming left V 3 bases short and J 0 bases short, with 14 bases between. CDR3 loop: CASSPRQASMNTEAFF. The CDR3 DNA follows: TGTGCCAGCTCACCTAGGCAGGCCTCCATGAACACTGAAGCTTTCTTT.

This clone was observed a few times. V gene TRBV28 combines with J gene TRBJ2-3; 11 bases are a match to TRBD1. Germline CDR1 is MDHEN and CDR2 is SYDVKM. CDR3 length: 15 amino acids. V was clipped by 5 bases and J by 4 bases; unmatched bases: 5. The CDR3 is CASSPPGQGADTQYF. DNA of the CDR3: TGTGCCAGCAGTCCTCCGGGACAGGGGGCAGATACGCAGTATTTT.

The chain links TRBV6-1 to TRBJ2-7, with D possibly TRBD2 on 5 matching bases. Germline V gives CDR1 MNHNS, CDR2 SASEGT. Trimming left V 7 bases short and J 4 bases short, with 14 bases between. This CDR3 region has 13 residues. CDR3 in DNA: TGTGCCAGCAAGCGGTTGACGGGGTACGAGCAGTACTTC. Translation: CASKRLTGYEQYF.

This clone was recorded a few times. V and J are TRBV11-2 and TRBJ1-4; 12 nucleotides agree with TRBD1. The V and J ends lost 5 bases and 8 bases, in that order; junction bases with no gene match: 6. Germline CDR1 is SGHAT and CDR2 is FQNNGV. The CDR3 spans 15 residues. CDR3 loop: CASSPGTGGIEKLFF. DNA for the CDR3: TGTGCCAGCAGCCCCGGGACAGGGGGCATCGAAAAACTGTTTTTT.

This clone was picked up a small number of times. This CDR3 is CASTQRGSGANVLTF. For the CDR3, the DNA is TGTGCCAGCACTCAACGGGGATCTGGGGCCAACGTCCTGACTTTC. This rearrangement joins TRBV27 to TRBJ2-6, with D tentatively TRBD2 (5 bases). V was trimmed by 7 bases and J by 1 base, leaving 11 bases between them. The germline V gene has CDR1 MNHEY and CDR2 SMNVEV (reference sequence). This CDR3 has 15 amino acids.

The sample holds a few counts of this clone. The chain couples TRBV6-1 to TRBJ1-2; D remains ambiguous. V lost 2 bases and J 5 bases, leaving 3 bases between the germline ends. The CDR3 is 11 amino acids. Germline-derived CDR1 and CDR2 are MNHNS and SASEGT. The CDR3 sequence is CASSEPYGYTF. CDR3 coding DNA: TGTGCCAGCAGTGAACCTTATGGCTACACCTTC.

This clone showed up just a few times. The chain employs TRBV7-8 and TRBJ2-3; 7 bases line up with TRBD1. Germline V CDR1 and CDR2: SGHVS, FQNEAQ. The CDR3 spans 14 residues. The trim removed 2 bases at V and 9 bases at J, leaving 8 bases unmatched. In nucleotides, the CDR3 is TGTGCCAGCAGCTTATCCCGGGACAGCGGCACGCAGTATTTT. The encoded protein is CASSLSRDSGTQYF.

The table lists this clone with a few counts. The J gene is TRBJ1-1, the V gene TRBV4-2; D may be TRBD1 (5 bases). CDR3 length equals 14 residues. The germline gives CDR1 LGHNA, CDR2 YNFKEQ. V lost 8 bases, J lost 1 base, and 14 bases lay in between. CDR3 nucleotides: TGTGCCAGCTCACTTGGGGGGGAGAACACTGAAGCTTTCTTT. Translating gives CASSLGGENTEAFF.